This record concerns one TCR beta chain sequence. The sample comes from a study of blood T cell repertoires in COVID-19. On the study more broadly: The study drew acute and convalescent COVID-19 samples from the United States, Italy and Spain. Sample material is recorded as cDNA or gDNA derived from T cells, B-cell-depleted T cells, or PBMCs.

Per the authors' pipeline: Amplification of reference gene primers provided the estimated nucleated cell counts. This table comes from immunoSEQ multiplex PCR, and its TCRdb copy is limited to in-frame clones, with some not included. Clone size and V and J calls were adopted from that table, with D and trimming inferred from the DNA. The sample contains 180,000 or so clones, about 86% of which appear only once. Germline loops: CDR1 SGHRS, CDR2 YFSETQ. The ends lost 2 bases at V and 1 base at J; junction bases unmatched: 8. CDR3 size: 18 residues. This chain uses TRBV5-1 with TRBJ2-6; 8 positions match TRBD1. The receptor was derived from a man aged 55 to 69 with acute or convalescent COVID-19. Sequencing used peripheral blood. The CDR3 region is CASSFWDRTLSGANVLTF. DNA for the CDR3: TGCGCCAGCAGCTTCTGGGACAGGACTTTATCTGGGGCCAACGTCCTGACTTTC.